The 19 T cell receptor beta chains below were found in one sample sequenced in a study of T cells in Graves' hyperthyroidism and ophthalmopathy. Authors of the study amplified TCR beta CDR3 regions from RNA transcripts. With the HTBI primer set, the TCR CDR3 went through a first round of RT-PCR. TCRdb ran MiXCR on the multiplex PCR reads and lists one entry per CDR3 protein. The sample has 300,000 or so distinct CDR3 sequences; over 15% are singletons. The sample comprised blood. The source is a man between 25 and 39 years old with Graves' hyperthyroidism.

This clonotype was counted only a few times. This clone may be a read error of a much larger clone one base away. The chain joins TRBV12-3 or TRBV12-4 to TRBJ2-7; perhaps TRBD1 as D (5 bases). The CDR3 sequence is 11 residues long. CDR3 amino acids: CASRDSYEQHF. In DNA, the CDR3 is TGTGCCAGCAGAGACAGTTACGAGCAGCACTTC.

This sequence joins TRBV7-9 and TRBJ2-7, with D tentatively TRBD1 (6 bases). With 5 bases removed from V and 1 base from J, the gap between germline ends came to 12 bases. Germline-derived CDR1 and CDR2 are SEHNR and FQNEAQ (reference sequence). The CDR3 runs to 14 residues. CDR3 residues: CASSTRTESYEQYF. As DNA, the CDR3 is TGTGCCAGCAGCACTCGGACAGAATCCTACGAGCAGTACTTC.

This clonotype was picked up many times. The chain combines TRBV7-8 with TRBJ1-4, with D perhaps TRBD1 (6 bases). Germline CDR1 and CDR2: SGHVS and FQNEAQ. Trimming stripped 5 bases from V and 7 bases from J, with 11 bases between. CDR3 length equals 13 residues. The CDR3 protein is CASSRGTPEKLFF. The CDR3 DNA reads TGTGCCAGCAGCCGAGGGACACCTGAAAAACTGTTTTTT.

This clonotype showed up many times. The rearrangement links TRBV6-2 or TRBV6-3 to TRBJ1-5; TRBD1 agrees at 8 bases. The V gene's germline CDR1 is MNHEY and CDR2 SVGEGT. The CDR3 has 13 residues. V lost 1 base and J lost 10; bases outside the gene matches: 3. CDR3 in amino acids: CASSYWDRSPQHF. In DNA, the CDR3 is TGTGCCAGCAGTTACTGGGACAGGTCTCCCCAGCATTTT.

The chain joins TRBV6-2 or TRBV6-3 to TRBJ1-6; D is ambiguous. Trimming removed 8 bases from V and 9 bases from J, with 14 bases in between. The CDR3 is made up of 13 amino acids. Germline V gene sequence: CDR1 MNHEY, CDR2 SVGEGT. This CDR3 reads CASAGVHGSPLHF. The CDR3 nucleotides read TGTGCCAGCGCCGGGGTGCATGGTTCACCCCTCCACTTT.

In this sample, this clonotype turned up a few times. The rearrangement uses TRBV5-1 and TRBJ1-6, with D unresolved. The CDR3 length is 12 residues. CDR1 is SGHRS, CDR2 YFSETQ, per germline. V lost 7 bases, J lost 9 bases, and 11 bases lay in between. The CDR3 region is CASHLEGSPLHF. The CDR3 bases are TGCGCCAGCCACCTTGAAGGTTCACCCCTCCACTTT.

This clonotype was detected only a few times. This rearrangement joins TRBV7-2 to TRBJ2-3; TRBD1 might be the D (6 bases). Germline V gives CDR1 SGHTA, CDR2 FQGNSA. CDR3 size: 16 residues. Trimming removed 0 bases from V and 5 bases from J, with 15 bases in between. CDR3 protein: CASSLAPQGVIDTQYF. In nucleotides, the CDR3 is TGTGCCAGCAGCTTAGCCCCACAGGGTGTCATAGATACGCAGTATTTT.

This clonotype was seen only a few times. J is TRBJ1-6 and V is TRBV7-2; D gene uncertain. The CDR3 totals 13 residues. With 1 base removed from V and 10 bases from J, the gap between germline ends came to 8 bases. Germline V CDR1 and CDR2: SGHTA, FQGNSA. Here the CDR3 DNA reads TGTGCCAGCAGCTTAGATTGGGCCTCACCCCTCCACTTT. Protein sequence: CASSLDWASPLHF.

This clonotype has ten or more counts. The rearrangement joins TRBV2 to TRBJ2-5; TRBD2 matches 9 bases. CDR1 and CDR2 from the germline V gene are SNHLY and FYNNEI. The CDR3 sequence is 17 residues long. J lost 4 bases, V lost 9 bases, and 18 bases had no gene match. The CDR3 DNA reads TGTGCCAGTACAGCCCCGTCAGGCGGGAGGGCAGCAGAGACCCAGTACTTC. Translation gives CASTAPSGGRAAETQYF.

Many counts were recorded for this clonotype. This chain connects TRBV18 to TRBJ1-1, with D perhaps TRBD1 (5 bases). In germline, CDR1 is KGHSH, CDR2 LQKENI. This CDR3 has 15 amino acids. Trimming left V 1 base short and J 4 bases short, with 13 bases between. Here the CDR3 DNA reads TGTGCCAGCTCACCACTTTCGGGTCAGGGCACTGAAGCTTTCTTT. Protein product: CASSPLSGQGTEAFF. Variable domain in full (rest from reference TRBV18 and TRBJ1-1): NAGVMQNPRHLVRRRGQEARLRCSPMKGHSHVYWYRQLPEEGLKFMVYLQKENIIDESGMPKERFSAEFPKEGPSILRIQQVVRGDSAAYFCASSPLSGQGTEAFFGQGTRLTVV.

This clonotype turned up a few times. The rearrangement joins TRBV29-1 to TRBJ2-1; D gene unclear. There are 15 residues in the CDR3. Trimming stripped 5 bases from V and 0 bases from J, with 14 bases between. Germline V lookup: CDR1 SQVTM, CDR2 ANQGSEA. The CDR3 DNA sequence: TGCAGCGTTCACTCTGACTCCAGCTCCTACAATGAGCAGTTCTTC. It encodes CSVHSDSSSYNEQFF.

The rearrangement joins TRBV12-3 or TRBV12-4 to TRBJ1-4; D gene unclear. V shed 2 bases and J shed 7 bases, with 5 bases lying between them. This CDR3 is 12 amino acids long. CDR3 DNA: TGTGCCAGCAGTTTATTTTCTGAAAAACTGTTTTTT. Its translation: CASSLFSEKLFF.

This clonotype showed up many times. The V call is TRBV28, the J call TRBJ2-5; 7 nucleotides agree with TRBD2. Unmatched junction bases numbered 5, after V lost 5 bases and J lost 5 bases. The CDR3 spans 13 residues. Germline lookup yields CDR1 MDHEN and CDR2 SYDVKM. The CDR3 region has the DNA TGTGCCAGCAGTGTAGCGGGTAGGGAGACCCAGTACTTC. Translated: CASSVAGRETQYF.

This clonotype has ten or more counts. The chain combines TRBV7-3 with TRBJ2-3; TRBD2 is a possible D gene (5 bases). V shed 6 bases and J shed 0 bases, with 10 bases lying between them. Germline V gene sequence: CDR1 SGHTA, CDR2 FQGTGA. The CDR3 has 14 residues. Here the CDR3 DNA reads TGTGCCAGCAGTTTGACGGGAAGCACAGATACGCAGTATTTT. As protein: CASSLTGSTDTQYF. Variable domain in full (rest from reference TRBV7-3 and TRBJ2-3): GAGVSQTPSNKVTEKGKYVELRCDPISGHTALYWYRQSLGQGPEFLIYFQGTGAADDSGLPNDRFFAVRPEGSVSTLKIQRTERGDSAVYLCASSLTGSTDTQYFGPGTRLTVL.

This clonotype was picked up a small number of times. This chain connects TRBV6-5 to TRBJ2-7, with D perhaps matching TRBD2 (5 bases). The CDR3 runs to 15 residues. Trimming stripped 0 bases from V and 4 bases from J, with 13 bases between. In germline, CDR1 is MNHEY, CDR2 SVGAGI. The CDR3 loop reads CASSYSSSQMYEQYF. DNA of the CDR3: TGTGCCAGCAGTTACTCGTCTAGCCAAATGTACGAGCAGTACTTC.

This clonotype was detected a few times. CDR3 region: CASSGTGEETQYF. The CDR3 DNA reads as TGTGCCAGCAGTGGAACAGGGGAAGAGACCCAGTACTTC. This chain connects TRBV28 to TRBJ2-5, with 7 bases identical to TRBD1. The CDR3 has 13 amino acids. Germline CDR1 reads MDHEN; CDR2 reads SYDVKM. V trimming: 5 bases; J trimming: 3 bases; junction bases outside the gene matches: 3. The complete variable domain, with remaining parts taken from reference TRBV28 and TRBJ2-5, reads DVKVTQSSRYLVKRTGEKVFLECVQDMDHENMFWYRQDPGLGLRLIYFSYDVKMKEKGDIPEGYSVSREKKERFSLILESASTNQTSMYLCASSGTGEETQYFGPGTRLLVL.

This clonotype showed up many times. The chain uses TRBV3-1 and TRBJ1-2; D gene uncertain. CDR1 and CDR2 from the germline V gene are LGHDT and YNNKEL (reference sequence). Trimming removed 1 base at V and 8 bases at J, with 5 bases between. The CDR3 runs 11 residues. The CDR3 region has the DNA TGTGCCAGCAGCCAAGGGCTGGGCTACACCTTC. Its translation is CASSQGLGYTF.

The chain uses TRBV7-2 and TRBJ2-7, with 7 bases fitting TRBD2. The CDR3 extends over 13 amino acids. V gave up 4 bases and J gave up 3 bases; unmatched junction bases: 3. Germline lookup yields CDR1 SGHTA and CDR2 FQGNSA. This CDR3 is CASSSGLNYEQYF. In DNA form, the CDR3 reads TGTGCCAGCAGCTCGGGACTAAACTACGAGCAGTACTTC.

This clonotype was seen more than once but under ten times. The chain uses TRBV6-1 and TRBJ1-2; D unresolved. The CDR3 length is 15 residues. The germline V gene encodes CDR1 MNHNS and CDR2 SASEGT. V was shortened by 3 bases and J by 5 bases, with 16 bases between the two germline ends. DNA of the CDR3: TGTGCCAGCAGTGAGAACATCTCCACCGGGTATGGCTACACCTTC. This sequence encodes CASSENISTGYGYTF.